Shown below are 9 T cell receptor beta chains from a single sample sequenced in a study of CD8 T cells in ankylosing spondylitis. One entry per CDR3 protein, called by TCRdb with MiXCR from the 5' RACE reads. Among 40,000 or so distinct CDR3 sequences listed, around a tenth were seen once. Material: blood, either unsorted or a sorted T cell fraction (not recorded which). The receptors were sampled from a male donor with ankylosing spondylitis or in good health (not recorded which).

This clonotype showed up many times. CDR3 region: CASSGQGEFQPQHF. The CDR3 nucleotides read TGTGCCAGCAGTGGACAGGGCGAATTTCAGCCCCAGCATTTT. This rearrangement joins TRBV28 to TRBJ1-5; TRBD1 matches at 8 bases. Unmatched junction bases numbered 6, after V lost 5 bases and J lost 6 bases. The germline CDR1 and CDR2 sequences are MDHEN and SYDVKM. This CDR3 has 14 amino acids.

The chain employs TRBV6-1 and TRBJ1-2; perhaps TRBD1 as D (5 bases). V was trimmed by 5 bases and J by 4 bases, leaving 11 bases between them. This CDR3 region has 13 residues. CDR1 and CDR2 (germline): MNHNS, SASEGT. CDR3 sequence reads: CASSPRQFYGYTF. The CDR3 DNA follows: TGTGCCAGCAGTCCCAGACAGTTCTATGGCTACACCTTC.

This clonotype was seen ten or more times. The rearrangement uses TRBV20-1 and TRBJ2-3; D ambiguous. Between the trimmed V and J ends, which lost 5 bases and 0 bases, there was a span of 9 bases. This CDR3 has 13 residues. Per germline, CDR1 DFQATT and CDR2 SNEGSKA (reference sequence). The CDR3 DNA reads as TGCAGTGCTCTCGAGACTAGCACAGATACGCAGTATTTT. It codes for CSALETSTDTQYF.

This clonotype has a count of ten or more. The rearrangement uses TRBV6-2 or TRBV6-3 and TRBJ2-6, with TRBD2 identical over 7 bases. The CDR3 totals 20 residues. Germline CDR1 MNHEY, CDR2 SVGEGT. V lost 4 bases, J lost 0 bases, and 15 bases stayed unmatched. The CDR3 DNA is TGTGCCAGCAGTTTAACTCCTCTAGCGGTAATTTCCTCTGGGGCCAACGTCCTGACTTTC. This codes for CASSLTPLAVISSGANVLTF.

This clonotype was detected ten times or more. The chain links TRBV7-2 to TRBJ2-7, with D possibly being TRBD1 or TRBD2 (5 bases each). CDR1 is SGHTA and CDR2 is FQGNSA in the germline V gene. The CDR3 consists of 15 residues. The V gene lost 4 bases and the J gene lost 2 bases, with 15 bases spanning the gap. Here the CDR3 DNA reads TGTGCCAGCAGCTACAGGACTTCCGGGGCCTACGAGCAGTACTTC. It is translated as CASSYRTSGAYEQYF.

This clonotype was counted many times. The rearrangement links TRBV9 to TRBJ1-2; D is ambiguous. Trimming removed 4 bases at V and 10 bases at J, with 17 bases between. The CDR3 has 13 residues. Germline CDR1 SGDLS, CDR2 YYNGEE. The CDR3 region has the DNA TGTGCCAGCAGCACCCCAATAGAGCGTTACTACACCTTC. It yields the protein CASSTPIERYYTF. Complete variable domain (other parts from reference TRBV9 and TRBJ1-2): DSGVTQTPKHLITATGQRVTLRCSPRSGDLSVYWYQQSLDQGLQFLIQYYNGEERAKGNILERFSAQQFPDLHSELNLSSLELGDSALYFCASSTPIERYYTFGSGTRLTVV.

Many counts were recorded for this clonotype. The rearrangement links TRBV5-1 to TRBJ1-6, with D maybe TRBD1 (5 bases). Trimming left V 0 bases short and J 7 bases short, with 11 bases between. Germline assignment: CDR1 SGHRS and CDR2 YFSETQ. The CDR3 runs 15 residues. CDR3 in amino acids: CASSLVAGNNSPLHF. As DNA, the CDR3 is TGCGCCAGCAGCTTGGTGGCAGGGAACAATTCACCCCTCCACTTT.

This clonotype was observed at least ten times. The chain has TRBV19 and TRBJ1-1; possibly TRBD1 for D (5 bases). Germline V gene data show CDR1 as LNHDA and CDR2 as SQIVND (reference sequence). This CDR3 has 14 residues. Trimming stripped 4 bases from V and 2 bases from J, with 11 bases between. The CDR3 DNA sequence: TGTGCCAGTAGTACGGGACGGAAAAACACTGAAGCTTTCTTT. This gives the protein CASSTGRKNTEAFF. Complete variable domain (other parts from reference TRBV19 and TRBJ1-1): DGGITQSPKYLFRKEGQNVTLSCEQNLNHDAMYWYRQDPGQGLRLIYYSQIVNDFQKGDIAEGYSVSREKKESFPLTVTSAQKNPTAFYLCASSTGRKNTEAFFGQGTRLTVV.

This clonotype was picked up many times. The rearrangement uses TRBV5-1 and TRBJ2-7, with D possibly TRBD1 on 8 matching bases. The length of the CDR3 is 14 residues. V was cut by 0 bases and J by 4 bases, with 11 bases left in between. CDR1 is SGHRS, CDR2 YFSETQ, per germline. The CDR3 loop reads CASSLEQGGYEQYF. CDR3 in DNA: TGCGCCAGCAGCTTGGAACAGGGGGGGTACGAGCAGTACTTC.